This T cell receptor (beta chain) was captured in a study of blood T cell repertoires in COVID-19. Whole-study context: The analysed material was cDNA or gDNA that came from T cells, B-cell-depleted T cells, or PBMCs.

Generated by immunoSEQ multiplex PCR, the TCRdb table keeps only in-frame clones and is missing some. The data contain 150,000 to 180,000 clones, more than 80% of them singletons. The V segment lost 2 bases and the J segment 6 bases; nucleotides outside the gene matches: 9. The CDR3 is 16 amino acids. The germline CDR1 and CDR2 sequences are SNHLY and FYNNEI. The receptor was derived from a middle-aged woman with acute or convalescent COVID-19. Material for sequencing was peripheral blood. This chain joins TRBV2 and TRBJ2-3; 9 bases are a match to TRBD2. The CDR3 region is CASSERGRGRRDTQYF. The CDR3 nucleotides are TGTGCCAGCAGTGAACGCGGGAGGGGCCGCAGGGATACGCAGTATTTT.